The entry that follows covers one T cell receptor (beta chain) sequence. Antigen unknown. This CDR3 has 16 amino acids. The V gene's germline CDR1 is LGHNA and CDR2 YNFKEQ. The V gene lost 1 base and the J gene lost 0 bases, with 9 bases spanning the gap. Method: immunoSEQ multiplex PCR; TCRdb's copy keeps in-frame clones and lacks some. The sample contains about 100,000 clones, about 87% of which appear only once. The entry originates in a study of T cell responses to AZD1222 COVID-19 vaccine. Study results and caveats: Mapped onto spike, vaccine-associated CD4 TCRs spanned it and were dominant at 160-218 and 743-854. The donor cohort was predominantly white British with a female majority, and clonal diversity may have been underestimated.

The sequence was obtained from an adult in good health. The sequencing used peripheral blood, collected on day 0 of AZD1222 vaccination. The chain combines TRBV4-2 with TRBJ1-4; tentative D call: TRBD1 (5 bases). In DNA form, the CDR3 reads TGTGCCAGCAGCCAAGGTGTAGGGGCAACTAATGAAAAACTGTTTTTT. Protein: CASSQGVGATNEKLFF.